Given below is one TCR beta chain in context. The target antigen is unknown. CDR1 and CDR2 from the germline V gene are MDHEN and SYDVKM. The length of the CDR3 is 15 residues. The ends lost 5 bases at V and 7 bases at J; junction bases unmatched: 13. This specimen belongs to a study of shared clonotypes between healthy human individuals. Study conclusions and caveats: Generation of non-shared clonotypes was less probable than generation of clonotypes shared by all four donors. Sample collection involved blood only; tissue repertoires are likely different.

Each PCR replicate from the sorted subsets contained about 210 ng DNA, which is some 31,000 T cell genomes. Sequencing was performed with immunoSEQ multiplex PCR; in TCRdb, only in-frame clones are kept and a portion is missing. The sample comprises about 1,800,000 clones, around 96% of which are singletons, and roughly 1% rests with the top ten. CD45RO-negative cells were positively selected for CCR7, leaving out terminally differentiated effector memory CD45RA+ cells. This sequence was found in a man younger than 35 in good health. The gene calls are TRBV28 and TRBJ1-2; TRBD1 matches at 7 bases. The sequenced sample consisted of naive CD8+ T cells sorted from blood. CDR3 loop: CASSEGGTAVVGYTF. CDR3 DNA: TGTGCCAGCAGTGAAGGGGGGACAGCCGTCGTTGGCTACACCTTC.